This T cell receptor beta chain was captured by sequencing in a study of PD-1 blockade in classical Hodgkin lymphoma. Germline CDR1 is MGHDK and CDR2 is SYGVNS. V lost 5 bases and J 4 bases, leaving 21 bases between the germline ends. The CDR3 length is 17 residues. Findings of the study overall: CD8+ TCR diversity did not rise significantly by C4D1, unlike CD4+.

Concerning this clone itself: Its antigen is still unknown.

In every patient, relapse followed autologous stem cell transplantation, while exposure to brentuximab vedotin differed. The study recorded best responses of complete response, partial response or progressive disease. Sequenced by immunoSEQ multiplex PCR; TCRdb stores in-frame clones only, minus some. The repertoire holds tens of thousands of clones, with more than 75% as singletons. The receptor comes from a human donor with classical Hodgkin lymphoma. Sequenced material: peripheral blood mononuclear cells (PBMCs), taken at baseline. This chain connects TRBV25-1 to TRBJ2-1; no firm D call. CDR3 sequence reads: CASSPFGSSAPYNEQFF. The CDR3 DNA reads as TGTGCCAGCAGTCCATTCGGGTCCTCGGCACCTTACAATGAGCAGTTCTTC.